These 20 T cell receptor beta chains were all obtained from the same sample, sequenced in a study of blood T cell repertoires in COVID-19. Only in-frame clones appear in the TCRdb table, and some are missing; sequencing was by immunoSEQ multiplex PCR. There are tens of thousands of clones in the sample; roughly nine tenths occur only once, and 22% lies in the top ten. The sample consisted of peripheral blood. Receptors originate from a woman aged 80 or over with COVID-19, enrolled during active disease.

This chain connects TRBV7-2 to TRBJ2-1; tentatively, D is TRBD2 (6 bases). V was pared by 5 bases and J by 0 bases, with 11 bases between. CDR1 is SGHTA and CDR2 is FQGNSA in the germline V gene. CDR3 length: 15 residues. The chain's CDR3 is CASSPRDFSYNEQFF. The CDR3 DNA sequence: TGTGCCAGCAGCCCGCGGGACTTCTCCTACAATGAGCAGTTCTTC.

The V gene is TRBV4-2, the J gene TRBJ2-1; TRBD2 agrees at 13 bases. The CDR3 extends over 19 amino acids. CDR1 and CDR2 (germline): LGHNA, YNFKEQ. V trimming: 4 bases; J trimming: 6 bases; junction bases outside the gene matches: 15. CDR3 amino acids: CASSRDPLAGGPKSNEQFF. The CDR3 DNA reads as TGTGCCAGCAGCCGCGACCCACTAGCGGGGGGGCCAAAAAGCAATGAGCAGTTCTTC.

The gene calls are TRBV5-1 and TRBJ2-3; the D gene is possibly TRBD2 (6 bases). V was shortened by 4 bases and J by 8 bases, with 14 bases between the two germline ends. In germline, CDR1 is SGHRS, CDR2 YFSETQ. This CDR3 comprises 13 residues. In DNA, the CDR3 is TGCGCCAGCAGCGGGACTCTAGCGACTACGCAGTATTTT. Translating gives CASSGTLATTQYF.

The chain has TRBV5-5 and TRBJ1-5; TRBD1 aligns across 10 bases. The germline CDR1 and CDR2 sequences are SGHKS and YYEKEE (reference sequence). The CDR3 contains 15 residues. With 0 bases clipped from V and 6 bases from J, the junction kept 3 bases outside the gene matches. In nucleotides, the CDR3 is TGTGCCAGCAGCTTGGGGACAGGGGGGGGTCAGCCCCAGCATTTT. The encoded protein is CASSLGTGGGQPQHF.

CDR3 protein: CASSQGWGLTDTQYF. The CDR3 region has the DNA TGTGCCAGCAGCCAAGGGTGGGGGCTCACAGATACGCAGTATTTT. This chain links TRBV14 with TRBJ2-3; D is perhaps TRBD1 (6 bases). The CDR3 is 15 residues long. V was cut by 1 base and J by 2 bases, with 10 bases left in between. Germline CDR1 and CDR2: SGHDN and FVKESK.

The chain carries TRBV19 and TRBJ2-4; no clear D gene. CDR3 length equals 14 residues. The V end was cut by 6 bases, the J end by 1 base, with 10 bases between. Germline lookup yields CDR1 LNHDA and CDR2 SQIVND (reference sequence). The CDR3 sequence: CASSELRAKNIQYF. The CDR3 DNA reads TGTGCCAGTAGCGAGCTGAGGGCCAAAAACATTCAGTACTTC.

The genes are TRBV6-5 and TRBJ2-2; D perhaps matches TRBD2 (6 bases). The germline CDR1 and CDR2 sequences are MNHEY and SVGAGI. The CDR3 contains 14 residues. V lost 6 bases, J lost 4 bases, and 12 bases lay in between. The CDR3 DNA is TGTGCCAGCAGACCCCGGAGGGTCACCGGGGAGCTGTTTTTT. It codes for CASRPRRVTGELFF.

The chain carries TRBV5-4 and TRBJ1-2; D unresolved. The V end lost 0 bases, the J end lost 4 bases, and 16 bases lay between the germline ends. Germline V CDR1 and CDR2: SGHNT, YYREEE (reference sequence). This CDR3 contains 16 residues. The CDR3 loop is CASSLVKAGPGYGYTF. The CDR3 nucleotides are TGTGCCAGCAGCTTGGTGAAAGCGGGTCCAGGCTATGGCTACACCTTC.

The rearrangement links TRBV5-1 to TRBJ2-1; 14 bases are shared with TRBD2. CDR1 and CDR2 from the germline V gene are SGHRS and YFSETQ. Trimming removed 4 bases from V and 8 bases from J; junction bases left unmatched: 11. CDR3 size: 17 residues. CDR3 sequence: CASSLLGLAGATDEQFF. CDR3 coding DNA: TGCGCCAGCAGCCTCTTGGGACTAGCGGGGGCAACGGATGAGCAGTTCTTC.

This clone was counted once. V and J are TRBV7-8 and TRBJ2-3; TRBD2 aligns across 13 bases. Trimming at V came to 4 bases and at J to 2 bases, leaving 3 bases not matched to a gene. This CDR3 is built from 16 residues. CDR1 is SGHVS, CDR2 FQNEAQ, per germline. The CDR3 DNA follows: TGTGCCAGCAGCTCGGGACTAGCGGGACCCACAGATACGCAGTATTTT. Translated, it gives CASSSGLAGPTDTQYF.

The V call is TRBV28, the J call TRBJ2-1, with 11 bases matching TRBD2. The CDR3 runs 17 residues. Per the germline V gene, CDR1 is MDHEN and CDR2 is SYDVKM. With 8 bases clipped from V and 7 bases from J, the junction kept 16 bases outside the gene matches. This CDR3 is CASQWTIAGGPGNEQFF. The CDR3 DNA is TGTGCCAGCCAATGGACTATAGCGGGGGGGCCGGGAAATGAGCAGTTCTTC. The whole variable domain, remainder taken from reference TRBV28 and TRBJ2-1, is DVKVTQSSRYLVKRTGEKVFLECVQDMDHENMFWYRQDPGLGLRLIYFSYDVKMKEKGDIPEGYSVSREKKERFSLILESASTNQTSMYLCASQWTIAGGPGNEQFFGPGTRLTVL.

This chain joins TRBV2 and TRBJ2-2, with D perhaps matching TRBD1 (6 bases). The germline V gene encodes CDR1 SNHLY and CDR2 FYNNEI. V lost 6 bases to trimming and J lost 7 bases, with 12 bases between them. The length of the CDR3 is 13 residues. CDR3 nucleotide sequence: TGTGCCAGCAGAAGGGACACTGGCGGGGAGCTGTTTTTT. Translation: CASRRDTGGELFF.

This clone was recorded once. The chain combines TRBV5-4 with TRBJ2-4, with D maybe TRBD1 (5 bases). Trimming cost V 0 bases and J 7 bases, with 14 bases left between them. CDR3 length equals 15 residues. Germline CDR1 and CDR2: SGHNT and YYREEE (reference sequence). The CDR3 reads CASSLGGQGVNIQYF. For the CDR3, the DNA is TGTGCCAGCAGCTTGGGTGGGCAGGGTGTCAACATTCAGTACTTC.

This chain links TRBV2 with TRBJ1-6; the match to TRBD1 covers 7 bases. This CDR3 contains 13 residues. Germline trimming cut 6 bases from V and 10 bases from J; bases unmatched to any gene: 6. Germline CDR1 is SNHLY and CDR2 is FYNNEI. CDR3: CASRGDSASPLHF. In DNA, the CDR3 is TGTGCCAGCAGGGGGGACAGCGCCTCACCCCTCCACTTT. The complete variable domain, with remaining parts taken from reference TRBV2 and TRBJ1-6, reads EPEVTQTPSHQVTQMGQEVILRCVPISNHLYFYWYRQILGQKVEFLVSFYNNEISEKSEIFDDQFSVERPDGSNFTLKIRSTKLEDSAMYFCASRGDSASPLHFGNGTRLTVT.

This clone was found once. V and J are TRBV27 and TRBJ2-6; unclear D gene. Trimming left V 6 bases short and J 2 bases short, with 5 bases between. Germline V lookup: CDR1 MNHEY, CDR2 SMNVEV (reference sequence). The CDR3 is 13 residues long. The CDR3 bases are TGTGCCAGCAGATTTACTGGGGCCAACGTCCTGACTTTC. This sequence encodes CASRFTGANVLTF.

The chain combines TRBV7-9 with TRBJ2-3, with D perhaps TRBD1 (6 bases). The CDR3 has 13 residues. The germline V and J ends were trimmed by 6 bases and 6 bases, with 13 bases remaining between them. Germline V gene sequence: CDR1 SEHNR, CDR2 FQNEAQ (reference sequence). The DNA of the CDR3 is TGTGCCAGCAGTCCAGGGGTTTTGGATACGCAGTATTTT. Its protein is CASSPGVLDTQYF.

This chain connects TRBV6-5 to TRBJ2-2; D is possibly TRBD2 (5 bases). Trimming removed 2 bases from V and 3 bases from J, with 13 bases in between. CDR1 and CDR2 (germline): MNHEY, SVGAGI. The CDR3 extends over 16 amino acids. CDR3 bases: TGTGCCAGCAGTTACCATTGGGGAGACCACACCGGGGAGCTGTTTTTT. It specifies CASSYHWGDHTGELFF.

This clone was picked up many times. The J gene is TRBJ2-5, the V gene TRBV7-9; TRBD1 aligns across 12 bases. Trimming removed 4 bases from V and 5 bases from J; junction bases left unmatched: 14. The CDR3 consists of 18 residues. Germline CDR1 and CDR2: SEHNR and FQNEAQ (reference sequence). CDR3 amino acids: CASSSAPRDRGLGETQYF. The CDR3, as DNA: TGTGCCAGCAGCTCTGCCCCCCGGGACAGGGGGCTCGGGGAGACCCAGTACTTC.

This clone occurred a few times. The V call is TRBV19, the J call TRBJ2-6, with 10 bases fitting TRBD1. The CDR3 is made up of 15 amino acids. Germline loops: CDR1 LNHDA, CDR2 SQIVND (reference sequence). Losses at the gene ends were 8 bases for V and 2 bases for J; bases not matched to a gene: 3. The CDR3 DNA sequence: TGTGCCAGTGCCGACAGGGGGCCTGGGGCCAACGTCCTGACTTTC. This sequence encodes CASADRGPGANVLTF.

The chain recombines TRBV27 with TRBJ1-5, with 7 bases aligning to TRBD1. The CDR3 contains 14 residues. Germline lookup yields CDR1 MNHEY and CDR2 SMNVEV (reference sequence). After removal of 4 bases from V and 3 bases from J, the junction contained 3 bases not matched to a gene. The CDR3 here is CASSSTGNNQPQHF. CDR3 coding DNA: TGTGCCAGCAGTTCGACAGGGAACAATCAGCCCCAGCATTTT.